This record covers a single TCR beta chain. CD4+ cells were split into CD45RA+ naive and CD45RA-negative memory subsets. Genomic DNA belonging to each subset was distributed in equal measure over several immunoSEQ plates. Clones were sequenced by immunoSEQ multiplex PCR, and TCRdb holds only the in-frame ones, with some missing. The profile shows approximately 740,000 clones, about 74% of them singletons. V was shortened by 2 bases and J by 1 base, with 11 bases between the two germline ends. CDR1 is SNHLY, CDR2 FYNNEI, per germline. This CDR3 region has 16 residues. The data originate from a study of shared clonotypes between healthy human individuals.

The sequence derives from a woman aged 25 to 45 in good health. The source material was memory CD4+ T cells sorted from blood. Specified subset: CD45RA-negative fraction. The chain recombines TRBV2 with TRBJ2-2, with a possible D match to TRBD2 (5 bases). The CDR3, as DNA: TGTGCCAGCAGTGAATACGGACTGGAGAACACCGGGGAGCTGTTTTTT. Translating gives CASSEYGLENTGELFF.